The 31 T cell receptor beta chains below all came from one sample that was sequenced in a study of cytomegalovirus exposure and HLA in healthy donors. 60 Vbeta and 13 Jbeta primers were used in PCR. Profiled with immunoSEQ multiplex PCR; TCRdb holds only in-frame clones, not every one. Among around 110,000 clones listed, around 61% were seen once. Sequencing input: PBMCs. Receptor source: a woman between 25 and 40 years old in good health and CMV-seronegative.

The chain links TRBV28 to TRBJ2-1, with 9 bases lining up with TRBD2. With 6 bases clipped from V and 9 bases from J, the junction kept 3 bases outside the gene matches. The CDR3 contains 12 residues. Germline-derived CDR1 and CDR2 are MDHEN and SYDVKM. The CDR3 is CASRQAGGEQFF. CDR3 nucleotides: TGTGCCAGCAGACAAGCGGGAGGTGAGCAGTTCTTC.

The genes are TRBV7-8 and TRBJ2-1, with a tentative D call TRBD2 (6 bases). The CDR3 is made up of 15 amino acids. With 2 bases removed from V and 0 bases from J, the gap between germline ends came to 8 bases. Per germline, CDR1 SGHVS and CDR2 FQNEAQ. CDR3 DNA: TGTGCCAGCAGCTTACGGGACTCCTCCTACAATGAGCAGTTCTTC. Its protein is CASSLRDSSYNEQFF.

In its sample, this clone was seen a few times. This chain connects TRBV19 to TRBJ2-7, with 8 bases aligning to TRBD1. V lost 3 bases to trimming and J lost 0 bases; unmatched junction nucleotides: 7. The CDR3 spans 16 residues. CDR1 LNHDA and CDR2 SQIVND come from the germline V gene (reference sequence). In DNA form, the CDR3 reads TGTGCCAGTAGTATTACTTCAGGGGGCCTCTCCTACGAGCAGTACTTC. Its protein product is CASSITSGGLSYEQYF.

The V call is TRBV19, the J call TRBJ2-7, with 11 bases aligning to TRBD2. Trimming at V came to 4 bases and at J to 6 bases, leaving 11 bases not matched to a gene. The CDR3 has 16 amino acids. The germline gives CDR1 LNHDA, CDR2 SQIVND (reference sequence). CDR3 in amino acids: CASSTHFSGRAAEQYF. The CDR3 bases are TGTGCCAGTAGTACGCACTTTAGCGGGAGGGCCGCCGAGCAGTACTTC.

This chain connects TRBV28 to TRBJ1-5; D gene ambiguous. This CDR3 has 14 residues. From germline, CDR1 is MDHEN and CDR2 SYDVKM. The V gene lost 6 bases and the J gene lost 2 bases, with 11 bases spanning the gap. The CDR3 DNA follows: TGTGCCAGCAGGGAGGGTCAGGGCAATCAGCCCCAGCATTTT. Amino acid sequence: CASREGQGNQPQHF. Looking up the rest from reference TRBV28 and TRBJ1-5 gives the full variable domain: DVKVTQSSRYLVKRTGEKVFLECVQDMDHENMFWYRQDPGLGLRLIYFSYDVKMKEKGDIPEGYSVSREKKERFSLILESASTNQTSMYLCASREGQGNQPQHFGDGTRLSIL.

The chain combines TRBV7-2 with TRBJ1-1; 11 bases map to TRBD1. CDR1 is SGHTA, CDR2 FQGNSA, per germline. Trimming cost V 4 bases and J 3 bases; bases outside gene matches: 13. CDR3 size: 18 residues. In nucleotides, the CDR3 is TGTGCCAGCAGCTCAACTAGGATCGGACAGGGGGCACACACTGAAGCTTTCTTT. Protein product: CASSSTRIGQGAHTEAFF.

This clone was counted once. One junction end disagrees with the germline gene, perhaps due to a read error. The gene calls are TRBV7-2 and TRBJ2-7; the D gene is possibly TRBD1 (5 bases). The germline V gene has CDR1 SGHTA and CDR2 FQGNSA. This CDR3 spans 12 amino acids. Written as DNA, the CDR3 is TGTGCCAGCAGCTTAGCAACTGTCCCCAGGGACTTC. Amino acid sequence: CASSLATVPRDF.

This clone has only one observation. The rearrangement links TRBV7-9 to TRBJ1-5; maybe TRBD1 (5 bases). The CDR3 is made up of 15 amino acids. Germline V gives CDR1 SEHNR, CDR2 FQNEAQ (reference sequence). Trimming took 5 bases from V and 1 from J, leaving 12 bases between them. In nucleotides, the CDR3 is TGTGCCAGCAGCACGGGGGATTTGAGCAATCAGCCCCAGCATTTT. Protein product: CASSTGDLSNQPQHF.

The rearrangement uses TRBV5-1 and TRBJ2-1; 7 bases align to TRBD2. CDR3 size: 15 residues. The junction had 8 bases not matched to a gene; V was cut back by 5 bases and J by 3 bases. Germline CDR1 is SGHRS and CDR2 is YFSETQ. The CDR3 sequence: CASRPGLLNYNEQFF. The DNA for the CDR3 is TGCGCCAGCAGACCGGGACTACTGAACTACAATGAGCAGTTCTTC.

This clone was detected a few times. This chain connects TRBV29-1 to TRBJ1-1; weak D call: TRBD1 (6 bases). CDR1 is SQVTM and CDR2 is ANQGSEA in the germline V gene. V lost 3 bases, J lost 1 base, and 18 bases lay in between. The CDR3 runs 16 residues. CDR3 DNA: TGCAGCGTTGAGTCGGTGACAGGATTAGGGAACACTGAAGCTTTCTTT. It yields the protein CSVESVTGLGNTEAFF. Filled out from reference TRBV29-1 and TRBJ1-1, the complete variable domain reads SAVISQKPSRDICQRGTSLTIQCQVDSQVTMMFWYRQQPGQSLTLIATANQGSEATYESGFVIDKFPISRPNLTFSTLTVSNMSPEDSSIYLCSVESVTGLGNTEAFFGQGTRLTVV.

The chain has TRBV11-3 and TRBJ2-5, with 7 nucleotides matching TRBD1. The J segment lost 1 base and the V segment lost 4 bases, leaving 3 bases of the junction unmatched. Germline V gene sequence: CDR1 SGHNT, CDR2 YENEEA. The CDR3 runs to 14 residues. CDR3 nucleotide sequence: TGTGCCAGCAGCTCAAGGGACAGCCAAGAGACCCAGTACTTC. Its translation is CASSSRDSQETQYF.

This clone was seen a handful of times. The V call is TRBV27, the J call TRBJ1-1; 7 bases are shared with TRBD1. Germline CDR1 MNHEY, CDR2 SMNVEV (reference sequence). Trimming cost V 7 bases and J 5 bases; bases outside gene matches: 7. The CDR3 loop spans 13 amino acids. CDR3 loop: CASNSQGRTEAFF. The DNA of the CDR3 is TGTGCCAGCAATTCACAGGGGCGGACTGAAGCTTTCTTT.

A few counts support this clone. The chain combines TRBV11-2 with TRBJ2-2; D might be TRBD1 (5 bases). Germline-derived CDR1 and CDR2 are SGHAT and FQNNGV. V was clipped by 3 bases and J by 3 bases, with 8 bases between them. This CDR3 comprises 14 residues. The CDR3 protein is CASSLKGDTGELFF. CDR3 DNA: TGTGCCAGCAGCTTGAAAGGGGACACCGGGGAGCTGTTTTTT.

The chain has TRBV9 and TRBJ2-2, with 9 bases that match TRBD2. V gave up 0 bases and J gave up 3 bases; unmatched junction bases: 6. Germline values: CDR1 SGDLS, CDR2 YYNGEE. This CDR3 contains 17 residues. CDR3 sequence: CASSVAPAGGDTGELFF. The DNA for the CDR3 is TGTGCCAGCAGCGTAGCTCCAGCGGGAGGCGACACCGGGGAGCTGTTTTTT.

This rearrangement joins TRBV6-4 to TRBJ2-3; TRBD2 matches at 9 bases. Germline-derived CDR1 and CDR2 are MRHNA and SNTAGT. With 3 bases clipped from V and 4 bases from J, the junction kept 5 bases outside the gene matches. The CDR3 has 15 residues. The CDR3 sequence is CASSDLAGAPDTQYF. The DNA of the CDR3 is TGTGCCAGCAGTGATTTAGCGGGAGCACCAGATACGCAGTATTTT.

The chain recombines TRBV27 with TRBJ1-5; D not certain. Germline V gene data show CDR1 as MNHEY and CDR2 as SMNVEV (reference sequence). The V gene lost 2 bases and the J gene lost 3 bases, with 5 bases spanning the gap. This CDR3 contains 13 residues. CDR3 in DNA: TGTGCCAGCAGTTTAATTCTCAATCAGCCCCAGCATTTT. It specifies CASSLILNQPQHF.

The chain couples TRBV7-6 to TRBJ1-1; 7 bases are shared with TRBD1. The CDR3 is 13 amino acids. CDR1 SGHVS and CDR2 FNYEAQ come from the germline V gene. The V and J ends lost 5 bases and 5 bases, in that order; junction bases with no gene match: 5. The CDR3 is CASSLTGETEAFF. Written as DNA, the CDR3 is TGTGCCAGCAGCCTCACAGGGGAGACTGAAGCTTTCTTT.

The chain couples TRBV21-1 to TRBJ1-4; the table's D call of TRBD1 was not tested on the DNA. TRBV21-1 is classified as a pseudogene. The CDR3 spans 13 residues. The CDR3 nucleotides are TGTGCCGGGGCCCCAGTGGGGAATGAAAAACTGTTTTTT. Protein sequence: CAGAPVGNEKLFF.

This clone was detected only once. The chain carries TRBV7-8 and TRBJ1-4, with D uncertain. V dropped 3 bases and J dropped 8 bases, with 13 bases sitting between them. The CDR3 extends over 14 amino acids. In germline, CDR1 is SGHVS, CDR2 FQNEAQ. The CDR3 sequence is CASSFSDRGEKLFF. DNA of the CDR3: TGTGCCAGCAGCTTTAGTGATCGGGGAGAAAAACTGTTTTTT.

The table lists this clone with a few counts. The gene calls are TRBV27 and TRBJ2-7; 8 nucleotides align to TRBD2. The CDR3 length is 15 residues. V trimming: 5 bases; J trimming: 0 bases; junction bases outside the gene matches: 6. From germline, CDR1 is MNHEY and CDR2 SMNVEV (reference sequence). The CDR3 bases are TGTGCCAGCAGTCCCCGCGGGGGGAGCTCCTACGAGCAGTACTTC. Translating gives CASSPRGGSSYEQYF.

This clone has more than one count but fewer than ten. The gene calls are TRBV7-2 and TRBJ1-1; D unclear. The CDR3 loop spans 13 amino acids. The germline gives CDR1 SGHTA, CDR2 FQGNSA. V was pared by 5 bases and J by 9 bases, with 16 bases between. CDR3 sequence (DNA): TGTGCCAGCAGCCCTATCCGGGGAGATAAAGCTTTCTTT. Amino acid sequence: CASSPIRGDKAFF.

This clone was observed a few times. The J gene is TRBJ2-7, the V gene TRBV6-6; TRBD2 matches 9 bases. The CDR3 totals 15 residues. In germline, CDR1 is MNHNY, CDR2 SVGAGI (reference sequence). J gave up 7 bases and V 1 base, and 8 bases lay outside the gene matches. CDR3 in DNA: TGTGCCAGCAGTTACTGGCCTAGCGGGAACGGGGAGCAGTACTTC. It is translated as CASSYWPSGNGEQYF.

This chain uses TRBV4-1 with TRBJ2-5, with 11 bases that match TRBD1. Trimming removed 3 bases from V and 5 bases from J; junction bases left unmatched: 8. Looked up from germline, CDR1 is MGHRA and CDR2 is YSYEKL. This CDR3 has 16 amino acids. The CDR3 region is CASSQEGQGVGETQYF. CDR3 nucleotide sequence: TGCGCCAGCAGCCAGGAGGGACAGGGGGTCGGTGAGACCCAGTACTTC.

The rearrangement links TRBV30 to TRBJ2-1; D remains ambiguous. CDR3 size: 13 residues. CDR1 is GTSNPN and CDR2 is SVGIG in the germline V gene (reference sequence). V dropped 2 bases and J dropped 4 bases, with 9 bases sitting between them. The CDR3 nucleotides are TGTGCCTGGAGTCGAGGTACTTACAATGAGCAGTTCTTC. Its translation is CAWSRGTYNEQFF.

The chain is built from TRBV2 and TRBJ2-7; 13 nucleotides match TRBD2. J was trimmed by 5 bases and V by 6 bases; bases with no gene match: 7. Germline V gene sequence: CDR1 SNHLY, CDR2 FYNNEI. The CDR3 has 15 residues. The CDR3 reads CASRILAGGFDEQYF. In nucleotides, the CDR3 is TGTGCCAGCAGAATACTAGCGGGAGGGTTCGACGAGCAGTACTTC.

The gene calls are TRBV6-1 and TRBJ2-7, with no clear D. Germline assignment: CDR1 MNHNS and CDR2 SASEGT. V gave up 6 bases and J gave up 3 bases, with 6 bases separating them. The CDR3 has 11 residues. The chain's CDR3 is CASSELYEQYF. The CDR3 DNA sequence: TGTGCCAGCAGCGAACTCTACGAGCAGTACTTC.

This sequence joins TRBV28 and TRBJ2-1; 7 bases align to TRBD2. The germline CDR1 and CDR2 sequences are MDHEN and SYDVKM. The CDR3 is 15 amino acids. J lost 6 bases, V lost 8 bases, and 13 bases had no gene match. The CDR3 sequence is CASPPVSGNFNEQFF. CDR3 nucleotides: TGTGCCAGCCCCCCCGTGAGCGGGAATTTCAATGAGCAGTTCTTC.

The CDR3: CASSLVGAGANEKLFF. The CDR3 nucleotides are TGTGCCAGCAGCTTAGTGGGGGCAGGGGCTAATGAAAAACTGTTTTTT. This chain links TRBV7-9 with TRBJ1-4; D perhaps matches TRBD1 (6 bases). CDR1 is SEHNR, CDR2 FQNEAQ, per germline (reference sequence). This CDR3 comprises 16 residues. V dropped 1 base and J dropped 3 bases, with 12 bases sitting between them.

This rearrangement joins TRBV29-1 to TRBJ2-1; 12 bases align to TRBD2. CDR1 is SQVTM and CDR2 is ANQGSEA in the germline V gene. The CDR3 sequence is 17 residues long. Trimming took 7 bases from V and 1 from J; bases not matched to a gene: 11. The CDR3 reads CSARTSGKVWSYNEQFF. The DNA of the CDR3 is TGCAGCGCTCGGACTAGCGGGAAAGTATGGTCCTACAATGAGCAGTTCTTC.

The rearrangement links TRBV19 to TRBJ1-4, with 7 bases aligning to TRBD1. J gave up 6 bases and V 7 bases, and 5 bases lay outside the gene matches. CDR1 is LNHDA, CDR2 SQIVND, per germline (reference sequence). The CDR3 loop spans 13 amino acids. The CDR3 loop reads CASNDRVYEKLFF. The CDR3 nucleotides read TGTGCCAGTAACGACAGGGTTTATGAAAAACTGTTTTTT.

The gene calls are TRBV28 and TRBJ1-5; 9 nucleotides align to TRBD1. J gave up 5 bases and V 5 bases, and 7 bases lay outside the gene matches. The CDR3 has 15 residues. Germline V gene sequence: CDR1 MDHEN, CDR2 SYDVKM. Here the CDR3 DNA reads TGTGCCAGCAGTAATACAGGGGGCCCACATCAGCCCCAGCATTTT. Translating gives CASSNTGGPHQPQHF.